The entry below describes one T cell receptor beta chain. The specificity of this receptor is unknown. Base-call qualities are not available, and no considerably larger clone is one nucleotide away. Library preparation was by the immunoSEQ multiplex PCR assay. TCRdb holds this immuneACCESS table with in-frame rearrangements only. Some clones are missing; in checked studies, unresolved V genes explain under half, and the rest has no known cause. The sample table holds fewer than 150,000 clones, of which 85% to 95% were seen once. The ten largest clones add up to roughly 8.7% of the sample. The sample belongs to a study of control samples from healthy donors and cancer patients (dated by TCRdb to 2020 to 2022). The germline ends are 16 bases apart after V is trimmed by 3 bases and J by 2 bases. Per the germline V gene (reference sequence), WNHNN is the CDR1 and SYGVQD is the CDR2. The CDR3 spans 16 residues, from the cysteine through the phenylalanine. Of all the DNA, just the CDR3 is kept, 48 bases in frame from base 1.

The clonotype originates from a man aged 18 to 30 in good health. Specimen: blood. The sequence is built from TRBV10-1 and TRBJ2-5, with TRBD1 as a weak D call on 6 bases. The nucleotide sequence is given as TGCGCCAGCAGTGATCGGCCTCGCAGGGGACAAGAGACCCAGTACTTC. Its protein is CASSDRPRRGQETQYF.